This TCR beta chain was captured in a study of cytomegalovirus exposure and HLA in healthy donors. A multiplex PCR was run with 60 Vbeta primers and 13 Jbeta primers. Repertoires were generated with immunoSEQ multiplex PCR, while TCRdb's copy carries only in-frame clones and drops some. The data hold some 44,000 clones, with roughly nine tenths observed a single time. The CDR3 spans 13 residues. Germline V gives CDR1 MNHEY, CDR2 SVGAGI. Trimming removed 7 bases from V and 3 bases from J; junction bases left unmatched: 3. This clone was seen just once. This receptor was identified in a middle-aged woman in good health and CMV-seropositive. Sample: PBMCs. This rearrangement joins TRBV6-5 to TRBJ2-5, with 9 bases identical to TRBD2. For the CDR3, the DNA is TGTGCCAGCAAAGCGGGAGGAAAAGAGACCCAGTACTTC. Encoded protein: CASKAGGKETQYF.